The entry below gives a single TCR beta chain sequence along with its context. Its antigen is not identified. Germline CDR1 and CDR2: SGHRS and YFSETQ. The length of the CDR3 is 14 residues. V was trimmed by 1 base and J by 3 bases, leaving 9 bases between them. These data belong to a study of cytomegalovirus exposure and HLA in healthy donors. Study-level results: Other equally common chains were less clonally expanded than HLA-associated TCR beta chains, a later analysis showed.

PCR was performed using 60 Vbeta and 13 Jbeta primers. The data were produced by immunoSEQ multiplex PCR, yet TCRdb's version contains in-frame clones alone and is incomplete. The sample holds fewer than 200,000 clones, 80% to 85% seen once. This clonotype originated in a man aged 50-60 years in good health and CMV-seronegative. The V gene is TRBV5-1, the J gene TRBJ2-3; D unclear. The sequenced sample consisted of PBMCs. CDR3: CASSLQRTTDTQYF. CDR3 DNA sequence: TGCGCCAGCAGCTTGCAGCGTACTACAGATACGCAGTATTTT.